The 30 T cell receptor beta chains below were found in one sample sequenced in a study of identical twins. A single record per CDR3 protein comes from TCRdb applying MiXCR to the 5' RACE reads. The data contain 1.5 million to 2 million distinct CDR3 sequences, around 33% of them singletons. Sequencing was performed on cord blood. Receptor source: a newborn girl in good health.

A few counts support this clonotype. The gene calls are TRBV20-1 and TRBJ2-1; 8 positions agree with TRBD2. In germline, CDR1 is DFQATT, CDR2 SNEGSKA (reference sequence). The CDR3 consists of 15 residues. Germline trimming cut 1 base from V and 1 base from J; bases unmatched to any gene: 3. CDR3 in amino acids: CSARGAGVSYNEQFF. Written as DNA, the CDR3 is TGCAGTGCTAGAGGAGCGGGAGTATCCTACAATGAGCAGTTCTTC.

The chain employs TRBV25-1 and TRBJ2-7; 8 positions match TRBD1. This CDR3 region has 15 residues. CDR1 and CDR2 from the germline V gene are MGHDK and SYGVNS. J was trimmed by 4 bases and V by 4 bases; bases with no gene match: 9. In DNA form, the CDR3 reads TGTGCCAGCAGTGGAAACAGGGGGTTGGAGTACGAGCAGTACTTC. This translates into CASSGNRGLEYEQYF.

This clonotype was seen a few times. The rearrangement joins TRBV7-2 to TRBJ1-2; D is undetermined. The germline V gene has CDR1 SGHTA and CDR2 FQGNSA. The CDR3 consists of 17 residues. The V gene lost 5 bases and the J gene lost 4 bases, with 23 bases spanning the gap. The CDR3 DNA is TGTGCCAGCAGCGGACGAGAGCCTATGTCTTCGTCCTATGGCTACACCTTC. Translated: CASSGREPMSSSYGYTF.

There are a few counts of this clonotype. The chain employs TRBV5-1 and TRBJ2-7; 8 bases agree with TRBD2. The CDR3 contains 14 residues. Germline V gene lookup returns CDR1 SGHRS and CDR2 YFSETQ. V was clipped by 4 bases and J by 3 bases; unmatched bases: 6. The DNA of the CDR3 is TGCGCCAGCAGCACCGGGACTAGTTACTACGAGCAGTACTTC. Translation gives CASSTGTSYYEQYF.

The chain recombines TRBV7-2 with TRBJ1-2; TRBD1 matches 8 bases. In germline, CDR1 is SGHTA, CDR2 FQGNSA. This CDR3 contains 15 residues. The trim removed 2 bases at V and 6 bases at J, leaving 8 bases unmatched. The CDR3 DNA is TGTGCCAGCAGCTTATGGGGAGGGACAGGCAATGGCTACACCTTC. Its translation: CASSLWGGTGNGYTF.

The CDR3: CASSLEAQGVGYGYTF. The CDR3 region has the DNA TGTGCCAGCAGCTTAGAGGCACAGGGGGTTGGATATGGCTACACCTTC. The V call is TRBV13, the J call TRBJ1-2; TRBD1 matches at 8 bases. Germline CDR1 and CDR2: PRHDT and FYEKMQ (reference sequence). This CDR3 has 16 amino acids. With V trimmed by 1 base and J by 5 bases, 9 bases remained unmatched. Complete variable domain (other parts from reference TRBV13 and TRBJ1-2): AAGVIQSPRHLIKEKRETATLKCYPIPRHDTVYWYQQGPGQDPQFLISFYEKMQSDKGSIPDRFSAQQFSDYHSELNMSSLELGDSALYFCASSLEAQGVGYGYTFGSGTRLTVV.

The chain is built from TRBV5-1 and TRBJ1-2; maybe TRBD1 (5 bases). The germline V gene encodes CDR1 SGHRS and CDR2 YFSETQ. The CDR3 totals 13 residues. The V and J ends lost 5 bases and 3 bases respectively, with 11 bases between them. The CDR3 coding sequence is TGCGCCAGCAGTATACGGGACGACTATGGCTACACCTTC. Translating it yields CASSIRDDYGYTF.

The rearrangement joins TRBV11-2 to TRBJ1-2; 8 nucleotides agree with TRBD1. Trimming cost V 2 bases and J 8 bases; bases outside gene matches: 10. In germline, CDR1 is SGHAT, CDR2 FQNNGV. The CDR3 loop spans 15 amino acids. The CDR3 spells CASSLRGRTGYGYTF. Here the CDR3 DNA reads TGTGCCAGCAGCTTAAGGGGCCGGACAGGGTACGGCTACACCTTC.

This clonotype was observed a few times. V usage is TRBV7-2 and J usage is TRBJ1-2, with D perhaps TRBD1 (5 bases). In germline, CDR1 is SGHTA, CDR2 FQGNSA. V was cut by 5 bases and J by 13 bases, with 11 bases left in between. CDR3 length equals 10 residues. CDR3 loop: CASSSTGTTF. For the CDR3, the DNA is TGTGCCAGCAGCAGTACCGGGACCACCTTC.

This clonotype was seen more than once but under ten times. V and J are TRBV28 and TRBJ1-2; tentative D call: TRBD1 (5 bases). V lost 0 bases and J lost 6, with 14 bases in between. This CDR3 has 15 amino acids. Germline V CDR1 and CDR2: MDHEN, SYDVKM. CDR3 loop: CASSLWSDRANGYTF. Written as DNA, the CDR3 is TGTGCCAGCAGTTTATGGTCTGACAGAGCCAATGGCTACACCTTC.

The rearrangement uses TRBV28 and TRBJ2-3; D uncertain. From germline, CDR1 is MDHEN and CDR2 SYDVKM. The CDR3 is made up of 15 amino acids. The ends were cut back, 3 bases at V and 7 bases at J, with 17 bases in the middle. Here the CDR3 reads CASSFPDRPSHTQYF. The CDR3 DNA is TGTGCCAGCAGTTTCCCTGATCGGCCCTCACATACGCAGTATTTT.

This clonotype was seen only once. The chain has TRBV28 and TRBJ1-2, with 10 bases that match TRBD1. Germline CDR1 reads MDHEN; CDR2 reads SYDVKM. There are 14 residues in the CDR3. With V trimmed by 3 bases and J by 6 bases, 4 bases remained unmatched. The CDR3 nucleotides read TGTGCCAGCAGTTTGGGACAGGGGTATGATGGCTACACCTTC. Translating gives CASSLGQGYDGYTF.

About this clonotype: This may arise from a read error, as a much more abundant clone is one base away. V usage is TRBV7-2 and J usage is TRBJ2-5, with unresolved D. This CDR3 has 15 amino acids. Per germline, CDR1 SGHTA and CDR2 FQGNSA. This chain's CDR3 is CACSLEPTSVGTQYF. The CDR3 DNA reads TGTGCCTGCAGCTTAGAGCCCACTTCCGTCGGGACCCAGTACTTC.

The chain links TRBV2 to TRBJ2-7, with 10 bases fitting TRBD1. V was clipped by 7 bases and J by 5 bases; unmatched bases: 8. Germline V gene lookup returns CDR1 SNHLY and CDR2 FYNNEI. This CDR3 is 14 amino acids long. For the CDR3, the DNA is TGTGCCAGCACTGCCCGGGACAGGGGCCACGAGCAGTACTTC. It encodes CASTARDRGHEQYF.

This clonotype came up a few times. V gene TRBV27 combines with J gene TRBJ1-1, with 7 bases aligning to TRBD1. Germline values: CDR1 MNHEY, CDR2 SMNVEV (reference sequence). V lost 2 bases and J lost 5; bases outside the gene matches: 8. This CDR3 contains 15 residues. Here the CDR3 DNA reads TGTGCCAGCAGTTTAAGGACAGGAGGTAAGACTGAAGCTTTCTTT. Translated, it gives CASSLRTGGKTEAFF.

CDR3 sequence reads: CASSVGGYRDTQYF. CDR3 bases: TGTGCCAGCAGCGTGGGGGGGTATAGGGATACGCAGTATTTT. The chain combines TRBV9 with TRBJ2-3, with 7 bases fitting TRBD2. V shed 2 bases and J 6 bases; nucleotides not matched to a gene: 6. The CDR3 has 14 residues. Germline V gene sequence: CDR1 SGDLS, CDR2 YYNGEE.

This clonotype occurred a few times. The J gene is TRBJ2-1, the V gene TRBV6-6; TRBD1 matches at 10 bases. V was pared by 4 bases and J by 0 bases, with 6 bases of the junction left unmatched. CDR3 length equals 17 residues. CDR1 and CDR2 from the germline V gene are MNHNY and SVGAGI (reference sequence). The CDR3 region is CASSSWTGGSSYNEQFF. Here the CDR3 DNA reads TGTGCCAGCAGTTCCTGGACAGGGGGAAGCTCCTACAATGAGCAGTTCTTC.

This clonotype was observed a handful of times. A read error may account for a junction end that differs from germline. The rearrangement uses TRBV12-3 or TRBV12-4 and TRBJ2-3; D gene unclear. This CDR3 has 15 amino acids. The CDR3 DNA sequence: TGTGCCTGCAGTTTCTCGAGACCTAGCACAGATACGCAGTATTTT. Its translation is CACSFSRPSTDTQYF.

The V and J genes are TRBV3-1 and TRBJ2-5; 9 bases match TRBD1. CDR1 is LGHDT, CDR2 YNNKEL, per germline (reference sequence). The trim removed 0 bases at V and 4 bases at J, leaving 3 bases unmatched. The CDR3 length is 15 residues. CDR3 coding DNA: TGTGCCAGCAGCCAAGATCACAGGGGGCGAGAGACCCAGTACTTC. Translation gives CASSQDHRGRETQYF.

The CDR3: CASSPPLGLNYGYTF. The CDR3 DNA is TGTGCCAGCTCACCACCATTGGGGCTTAACTATGGCTACACCTTC. This sequence joins TRBV18 and TRBJ1-2, with a tentative D call TRBD1 (5 bases). The CDR3 totals 15 residues. V gave up 0 bases and J gave up 1 base, with 9 bases separating them. Looked up from germline, CDR1 is KGHSH and CDR2 is LQKENI.

This chain uses TRBV5-1 with TRBJ2-7, with unresolved D. V lost 4 bases to trimming and J lost 3 bases, with 17 bases between them. Per the germline V gene, CDR1 is SGHRS and CDR2 is YFSETQ. The CDR3 contains 15 residues. The CDR3 DNA sequence: TGCGCCAGCAGCCAATCGACAAGGTCCCGCTACGAGCAGTACTTC. This encodes CASSQSTRSRYEQYF.

This clonotype appeared many times. The chain has TRBV7-2 and TRBJ2-1, with unresolved D. V was trimmed by 2 bases and J by 9 bases, leaving 8 bases between them. CDR3 size: 12 residues. Germline V CDR1 and CDR2: SGHTA, FQGNSA. CDR3 sequence (DNA): TGTGCCAGCAGCTTAAGTCGGGTTGAGCAGTTCTTC. Protein: CASSLSRVEQFF.

In this sample, this clonotype turned up a few times. The gene calls are TRBV27 and TRBJ2-3, with D uncertain. V lost 1 base, J lost 6 bases, and 17 bases lay in between. This CDR3 is built from 16 residues. In germline, CDR1 is MNHEY, CDR2 SMNVEV (reference sequence). DNA of the CDR3: TGTGCCAGCAGTTTATACTACCACAATGGACGGGATACGCAGTATTTT. It yields the protein CASSLYYHNGRDTQYF.

The V call is TRBV7-2, the J call TRBJ2-1, with 13 bases aligning to TRBD2. Germline CDR1 and CDR2: SGHTA and FQGNSA. V shed 1 base and J 5 bases; nucleotides not matched to a gene: 2. This CDR3 has 16 amino acids. The CDR3 here is CASSLVGLAGNNEQFF. The CDR3 DNA reads TGTGCCAGCAGCTTAGTGGGACTAGCGGGAAACAATGAGCAGTTCTTC.

The rearrangement links TRBV28 to TRBJ2-3; D is uncertain. From germline, CDR1 is MDHEN and CDR2 SYDVKM. Trimming shortened V by 5 bases and J by 2 bases, and 20 bases separated the two germline ends. The CDR3 contains 17 residues. CDR3 sequence (DNA): TGTGCCAGCAGTAATCCCCACGGGCGTTGGTCCACAGATACGCAGTATTTT. Amino acid sequence: CASSNPHGRWSTDTQYF. Combining the CDR3 with reference TRBV28 and TRBJ2-3 gives the whole variable domain DVKVTQSSRYLVKRTGEKVFLECVQDMDHENMFWYRQDPGLGLRLIYFSYDVKMKEKGDIPEGYSVSREKKERFSLILESASTNQTSMYLCASSNPHGRWSTDTQYFGPGTRLTVL.

In its sample, this clonotype was seen a few times. This rearrangement joins TRBV9 to TRBJ2-3; D is unclear. Germline-derived CDR1 and CDR2 are SGDLS and YYNGEE. This CDR3 is 15 amino acids long. V was shortened by 0 bases and J by 3 bases, with 11 bases between the two germline ends. CDR3 residues: CASSVARRGTDTQYF. In DNA form, the CDR3 reads TGTGCCAGCAGCGTAGCGCGGAGAGGAACAGATACGCAGTATTTT.

This clonotype was seen a few times. This chain uses TRBV18 with TRBJ2-4, with D possibly matching TRBD1 (5 bases). The J call may be wrong; the DNA end is better matched by TRBJ2-7. The CDR3 length is 14 residues. Germline V CDR1 and CDR2: KGHSH, LQKENI. CDR3 loop: CASSPSFQGLEQYF. For the CDR3, the DNA is TGTGCCAGCTCACCAAGTTTTCAGGGCCTCGAGCAGTACTTC.

This clonotype showed up just once. With a much larger clone just one base away, this may be a read error. This chain connects TRBV20-1 to TRBJ1-2; D perhaps matches TRBD1 (5 bases). This CDR3 region has 14 residues. Germline V gene data show CDR1 as DFQATT and CDR2 as SNEGSKA (reference sequence). In DNA, the CDR3 is TGCAGTGCTAGAGTTTTGACAGATAACTATGGCTGCACCTTC. This gives the protein CSARVLTDNYGCTF.

This chain connects TRBV12-3 or TRBV12-4 to TRBJ2-5, with 7 bases lining up with TRBD1. The DNA end is more similar to TRBJ2-1, so the J call may be wrong. This CDR3 spans 15 amino acids. DNA of the CDR3: TGTGCCAGCAGTCTCGGACAGGTGCTCAAAGAGACCCAGTTCTTC. Translated: CASSLGQVLKETQFF.

The chain carries TRBV7-9 and TRBJ1-2; D is unclear. V lost 1 base and J 11 bases, leaving 14 bases between the germline ends. The length of the CDR3 is 13 residues. Germline CDR1 is SEHNR and CDR2 is FQNEAQ (reference sequence). The CDR3: CASSLVYVSGYTF. The CDR3 coding sequence is TGTGCCAGCAGCTTAGTCTACGTATCGGGTTACACCTTC. Supplemented by reference TRBV7-9 and TRBJ1-2, the full variable domain reads DTGVSQNPRHKITKRGQNVTFRCDPISEHNRLYWYRQTLGQGPEFLTYFQNEAQLEKSRLLSDRFSAERPKGSFSTLEIQRTEQGDSAMYLCASSLVYVSGYTFGSGTRLTVV.